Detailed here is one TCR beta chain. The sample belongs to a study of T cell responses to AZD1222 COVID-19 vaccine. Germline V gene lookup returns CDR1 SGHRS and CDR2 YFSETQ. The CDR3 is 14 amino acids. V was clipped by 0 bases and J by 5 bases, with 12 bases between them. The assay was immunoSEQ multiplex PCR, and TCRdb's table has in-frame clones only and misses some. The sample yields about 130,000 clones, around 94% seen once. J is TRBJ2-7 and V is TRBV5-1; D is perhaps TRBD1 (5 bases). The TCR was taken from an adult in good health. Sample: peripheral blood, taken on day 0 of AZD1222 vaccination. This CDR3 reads CASSLGRVVDEQYF. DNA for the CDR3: TGCGCCAGCAGCTTGGGCAGGGTGGTCGACGAGCAGTACTTC.